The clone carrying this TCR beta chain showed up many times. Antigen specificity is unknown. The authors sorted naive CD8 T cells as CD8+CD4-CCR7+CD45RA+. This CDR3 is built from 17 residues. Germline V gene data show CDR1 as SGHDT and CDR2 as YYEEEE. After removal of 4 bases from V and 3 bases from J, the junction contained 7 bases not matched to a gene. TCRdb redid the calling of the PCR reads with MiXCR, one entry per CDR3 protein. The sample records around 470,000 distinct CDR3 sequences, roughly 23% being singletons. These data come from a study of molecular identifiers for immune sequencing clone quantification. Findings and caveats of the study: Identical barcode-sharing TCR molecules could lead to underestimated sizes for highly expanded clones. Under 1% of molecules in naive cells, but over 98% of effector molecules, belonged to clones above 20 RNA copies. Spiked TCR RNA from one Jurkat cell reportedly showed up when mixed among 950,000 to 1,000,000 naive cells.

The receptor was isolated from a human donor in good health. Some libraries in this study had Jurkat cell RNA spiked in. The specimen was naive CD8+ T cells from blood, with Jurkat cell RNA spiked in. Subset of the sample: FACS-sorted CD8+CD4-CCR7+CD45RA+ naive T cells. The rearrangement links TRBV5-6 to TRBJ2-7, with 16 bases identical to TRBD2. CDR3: CASSEGLAGGPFYEQYF. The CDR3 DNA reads TGTGCCAGCAGCGAGGGACTAGCGGGAGGGCCGTTCTACGAGCAGTACTTC. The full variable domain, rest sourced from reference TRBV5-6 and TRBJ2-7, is DAGVTQSPTHLIKTRGQQVTLRCSPKSGHDTVSWYQQALGQGPQFIFQYYEEEERQRGNFPDRFSGHQFPNYSSELNVNALLLGDSALYLCASSEGLAGGPFYEQYFGPGTRLTVT.